This TCR beta chain was captured by sequencing in a study of T cell responses to AZD1222 COVID-19 vaccine. General study results and limits: Dominant CD4 TCR responses targeted spike regions 160-218 and 743-854. Just a handful of AZD1222 recipients tested seropositive at baseline. Unmutated regions of variants are reportedly targeted by nearly half of spike-specific TCRs. Repertoire sampling occurred only after the peak T cell response.

Worth noting for this clone: Its target is unknown.

Germline loops: CDR1 SGHDT, CDR2 YYEEEE. V dropped 6 bases and J dropped 6; count of bases not matched to a gene: 5. The CDR3 totals 13 residues. The protocol was immunoSEQ multiplex PCR, while the TCRdb copy is restricted to in-frame clones and leaves out a portion. Of about 92,000 clones in the sample, about nine tenths are singletons; the top ten hold about 20%. The TCR sequence derives from an adult in good health. The sample was peripheral blood, taken on day 0 of AZD1222 vaccination. The gene calls are TRBV5-6 and TRBJ2-1; 8 bases are shared with TRBD2. The CDR3 nucleotides are TGTGCCAGCACTCCGGGAGGGGGCAATGAGCAGTTCTTC. This sequence encodes CASTPGGGNEQFF.